Given below is one T cell receptor (beta chain) in context. Its antigen is as yet unknown. This sample was included in a study of beta chain features in type 1 diabetes. Regarding the study as a whole: A moderate, significant TCRB CDR3 shortening appeared in type 1 diabetes across four CD4+ subsets.

Expressed TCRB transcripts got sequenced, as all isolated RNA was reverse transcribed. The protocol was immunoSEQ multiplex PCR, while the TCRdb copy is restricted to in-frame clones and leaves out a portion. The profile shows about 620,000 clones, about 16% of them singletons. The CDR3 covers 12 residues. Trimming left V 5 bases short and J 6 bases short, with 8 bases between. CDR1 and CDR2 (germline): MDHEN, SYDVKM. The V gene is TRBV28, the J gene TRBJ1-5, with D possibly being TRBD1 (5 bases). Sequencing was performed on naive CD4+ T cells from blood. This TCR was sampled from a man aged 18 to 29 in good health. CDR3 protein: CASSLQVQPQHF. The DNA of the CDR3 is TGTGCCAGCAGTCTACAGGTTCAGCCCCAGCATTTT.